Shown below are 9 T cell receptor beta chains from a single sample sequenced in a study of beta chain features in type 1 diabetes. No antigen has been identified for these receptors. Expressed TCRB transcripts were sequenced because the entire RNA isolate underwent reverse transcription. Sequenced by immunoSEQ multiplex PCR; TCRdb stores in-frame clones only, minus some. Of under 850,000 clones in the sample, roughly 12% were seen once. Study-level results: Among patients with Type 1 diabetes, TCRB CDR3s were moderately but significantly shorter in every one of the four CD4+ subsets.

The sample taken for sequencing was naive CD4+ T cells from blood. Source of these receptors: a young man with type 1 diabetes.

Only a few counts were recorded for this clone. V and J are TRBV28 and TRBJ2-1; 10 nucleotides match TRBD2. The CDR3 has 14 residues. V dropped 8 bases and J dropped 2; count of bases not matched to a gene: 3. CDR1 and CDR2 from the germline V gene are MDHEN and SYDVKM. CDR3 sequence (DNA): TGTGCCAGCTCCACTAGCGGGACCTACAATGAGCAGTTCTTC. It codes for CASSTSGTYNEQFF.

This clone was counted only a few times. The chain employs TRBV7-9 and TRBJ1-1; a weak D match, TRBD1 (5 bases). The CDR3 is 16 residues long. V lost 0 bases and J 7 bases, leaving 18 bases between the germline ends. CDR1 is SEHNR, CDR2 FQNEAQ, per germline (reference sequence). The CDR3 protein is CASSLAGQGRGGEAFF. The CDR3 DNA is TGTGCCAGCAGCTTAGCGGGGCAAGGAAGGGGCGGTGAAGCTTTCTTT.

This sequence joins TRBV29-1 and TRBJ2-7; D gene unclear. Germline V gene lookup returns CDR1 SQVTM and CDR2 ANQGSEA. The CDR3 extends over 14 amino acids. V gave up 1 base and J gave up 2 bases, with 12 bases separating them. CDR3 protein: CSVEANPGTYEQYF. In DNA form, the CDR3 reads TGCAGCGTTGAAGCAAACCCAGGAACCTACGAGCAGTACTTC.

Remarks on this clone: The sample has other DNA sequences that encode this CDR3 too. The chain joins TRBV30 to TRBJ1-2, with TRBD1 as a possible D gene (6 bases). V was clipped by 0 bases and J by 8 bases, with 7 bases between them. Germline V gives CDR1 GTSNPN, CDR2 SVGIG (reference sequence). CDR3 length: 11 amino acids. The CDR3 loop reads CAWSVGGGYTF. The CDR3 region has the DNA TGTGCCTGGAGTGTCGGGGGCGGCTACACCTTC.

Regarding this clone: Different DNA sequences within this sample yield the same CDR3. The chain uses TRBV10-3 and TRBJ1-2; D not certain. CDR3 size: 12 residues. CDR1 is ENHRY, CDR2 SYGVKD, per germline. V lost 8 bases, J lost 3 bases, and 10 bases lay in between. CDR3 residues: CAIGTGDYGYTF. The CDR3 DNA reads as TGTGCCATCGGAACCGGGGACTATGGCTACACCTTC.

This clone was seen more than once but under ten times. The chain combines TRBV7-2 with TRBJ2-2; D not certain. With 4 bases removed from V and 4 bases from J, the gap between germline ends came to 4 bases. Germline V gene sequence: CDR1 SGHTA, CDR2 FQGNSA. The CDR3 consists of 12 residues. The CDR3 nucleotides read TGTGCCAGCAGCTCCTTCACCGGGGAGCTGTTTTTT. Residues: CASSSFTGELFF.

The DNA of the CDR3 is TGTGCCAGCAGCCTAAAGACAGGGGAAAATGAAAAACTGTTTTTT. Translated, it gives CASSLKTGENEKLFF. The chain uses TRBV5-4 and TRBJ1-4; 8 nucleotides agree with TRBD1. The germline gives CDR1 SGHNT, CDR2 YYREEE (reference sequence). The V and J ends lost 4 bases and 5 bases, in that order; junction bases with no gene match: 7. The CDR3 runs 15 residues.

A few counts support this clone. The CDR3 bases are TGTGCCAGCAGCTTACTTGGGGGCCAGCCCCAGCATTTT. Amino acid sequence: CASSLLGGQPQHF. V usage is TRBV7-9 and J usage is TRBJ1-5, with a tentative D call TRBD1 (6 bases). Germline loops: CDR1 SEHNR, CDR2 FQNEAQ (reference sequence). This CDR3 comprises 13 residues. Trimming pared 2 bases from V and 7 bases from J, leaving 9 bases between. Full variable domain (rest looked up from reference TRBV7-9 and TRBJ1-5): DTGVSQNPRHKITKRGQNVTFRCDPISEHNRLYWYRQTLGQGPEFLTYFQNEAQLEKSRLLSDRFSAERPKGSFSTLEIQRTEQGDSAMYLCASSLLGGQPQHFGDGTRLSIL.

The V and J genes are TRBV5-1 and TRBJ2-3; TRBD1 matches at 9 bases. Germline lookup yields CDR1 SGHRS and CDR2 YFSETQ. V dropped 3 bases and J dropped 8; count of bases not matched to a gene: 7. CDR3 size: 14 residues. The CDR3 protein is CASSSGQGLGTQYF. CDR3 DNA sequence: TGCGCCAGCAGCTCGGGACAGGGTTTGGGTACGCAGTATTTT.